This entry lists 28 T cell receptor beta chains sequenced from one sample in a study of cytomegalovirus exposure and HLA in healthy donors. Primers included in the PCR were 60 Vbeta and 13 Jbeta primers. Only in-frame clones appear in the TCRdb table, and some are missing; sequencing was by immunoSEQ multiplex PCR. The sample holds roughly 150,000 clones, over 65% seen once. Sequencing was carried out using PBMCs. The source is a male donor in good health and CMV-seronegative.

The V call is TRBV28, the J call TRBJ2-7, with 7 bases lining up with TRBD2. This CDR3 is built from 14 residues. Germline assignment: CDR1 MDHEN and CDR2 SYDVKM. J gave up 1 base and V 2 bases, and 2 bases lay outside the gene matches. CDR3 residues: CASSLRGGSYEQYF. CDR3 nucleotides: TGTGCCAGCAGTTTAAGGGGAGGGTCCTACGAGCAGTACTTC.

The rearrangement joins TRBV11-2 to TRBJ2-2; D might be TRBD2 (5 bases). This CDR3 is 16 amino acids long. CDR1 and CDR2 from the germline V gene are SGHAT and FQNNGV. V shed 4 bases and J shed 1 base, with 13 bases lying between them. The CDR3 DNA is TGTGCCAGCAGCTCCCTAGCTCCCATGAACACCGGGGAGCTGTTTTTT. This translates into CASSSLAPMNTGELFF.

The chain joins TRBV7-8 to TRBJ1-3, with D hard to call. Germline V gives CDR1 SGHVS, CDR2 FQNEAQ. V was shortened by 5 bases and J by 1 base, with 24 bases between the two germline ends. The CDR3 spans 19 residues. CDR3 protein: CASSPDGRWRSASGNTIYF. The CDR3 DNA reads as TGTGCCAGCAGCCCTGACGGTCGGTGGCGGTCAGCATCTGGAAACACCATATATTTT. The full variable domain, completed using reference TRBV7-8 and TRBJ1-3, is GAGVSQSPRYKVAKRGQDVALRCDPISGHVSLFWYQQALGQGPEFLTYFQNEAQLDKSGLPSDRFFAERPEGSVSTLKIQRTQQEDSAVYLCASSPDGRWRSASGNTIYFGEGSWLTVV.

As to this clone: This specimen includes other DNA sequences encoding the same CDR3. The chain uses TRBV9 and TRBJ2-5; TRBD2 matches 7 bases. The V gene end was trimmed by 0 bases and the J gene end by 5 bases; junction bases not matched to a gene: 4. This CDR3 spans 14 amino acids. Germline V gives CDR1 SGDLS, CDR2 YYNGEE. CDR3 protein: CASSVGGGTETQYF. Here the CDR3 DNA reads TGTGCCAGCAGCGTAGGGGGAGGGACGGAGACCCAGTACTTC.

V is TRBV5-4 and J is TRBJ2-7, with 7 nucleotides matching TRBD1. Germline lookup yields CDR1 SGHNT and CDR2 YYREEE (reference sequence). V shed 5 bases, J shed 4 bases, and the junction held 12 bases outside the gene matches. The CDR3 covers 15 residues. This chain's CDR3 is CASSPAGTDYYEQYF. For the CDR3, the DNA is TGTGCCAGCAGTCCCGCCGGGACAGATTATTACGAGCAGTACTTC.

The chain joins TRBV7-3 to TRBJ2-7; 9 nucleotides match TRBD2. With V trimmed by 8 bases and J by 4 bases, 9 bases remained unmatched. CDR1 SGHTA and CDR2 FQGTGA come from the germline V gene. This CDR3 has 14 amino acids. The CDR3 DNA reads as TGTGCCAGCGCCCCCCTAGCGGGAACTTACGAGCAGTACTTC. This gives the protein CASAPLAGTYEQYF.

CDR3: CASTGTSVSDTQYF. The CDR3, as DNA: TGTGCCAGTACCGGGACTAGCGTATCAGATACGCAGTATTTT. The chain links TRBV7-2 to TRBJ2-3; TRBD2 agrees at 10 bases. V lost 9 bases, J lost 4 bases, and 7 bases stayed unmatched. This CDR3 has 14 residues. The germline gives CDR1 SGHTA, CDR2 FQGNSA. Variable domain in full (rest from reference TRBV7-2 and TRBJ2-3): GAGVSQSPSNKVTEKGKDVELRCDPISGHTALYWYRQSLGQGLEFLIYFQGNSAPDKSGLPSDRFSAERTGGSVSTLTIQRTQQEDSAVYLCASTGTSVSDTQYFGPGTRLTVL.

The V gene is TRBV7-2, the J gene TRBJ2-5, with D unresolved. Germline CDR1 and CDR2: SGHTA and FQGNSA. Trimming cost V 5 bases and J 4 bases, with 11 bases left between them. The CDR3 is 13 residues long. The CDR3 region has the DNA TGTGCCAGCAGCCGATACACGGGAGAGACCCAGTACTTC. As protein: CASSRYTGETQYF.

The chain employs TRBV5-4 and TRBJ1-2, with 7 bases fitting TRBD1. Trimming cost V 2 bases and J 4 bases; bases outside gene matches: 2. CDR3 length: 13 amino acids. Germline values: CDR1 SGHNT, CDR2 YYREEE (reference sequence). Here the CDR3 DNA reads TGTGCCAGCAGCTTTTCAGGGGGCTATGGCTACACCTTC. It encodes CASSFSGGYGYTF.

J is TRBJ2-1 and V is TRBV7-2, with 10 nucleotides matching TRBD2. J lost 8 bases, V lost 5 bases, and 12 bases had no gene match. Germline V gives CDR1 SGHTA, CDR2 FQGNSA. The CDR3 is made up of 16 amino acids. CDR3: CASSRTIAGGGHEQFF. For the CDR3, the DNA is TGTGCCAGCAGCCGAACAATAGCGGGAGGAGGTCATGAGCAGTTCTTC.

The rearrangement joins TRBV7-2 to TRBJ1-1; the D gene is possibly TRBD1 (6 bases). This CDR3 has 13 residues. Germline CDR1 and CDR2: SGHTA and FQGNSA. Trimming took 5 bases from V and 4 from J, leaving 11 bases between them. The CDR3 nucleotides read TGTGCCAGCAGCCCAGCAGGGGTCACTGAAGCTTTCTTT. This gives the protein CASSPAGVTEAFF. The whole variable domain, filled in from reference TRBV7-2 and TRBJ1-1, reads GAGVSQSPSNKVTEKGKDVELRCDPISGHTALYWYRQSLGQGLEFLIYFQGNSAPDKSGLPSDRFSAERTGGSVSTLTIQRTQQEDSAVYLCASSPAGVTEAFFGQGTRLTVV.

The chain uses TRBV19 and TRBJ1-5; D gene uncertain. The germline V and J ends were trimmed by 3 bases and 4 bases, with 7 bases remaining between them. CDR1 and CDR2 from the germline V gene are LNHDA and SQIVND (reference sequence). The CDR3 contains 13 residues. The chain's CDR3 is CASSIWPNQPQHF. The CDR3 DNA follows: TGTGCCAGTAGTATTTGGCCAAATCAGCCCCAGCATTTT.

This rearrangement joins TRBV4-1 to TRBJ2-7; 7 bases are a match to TRBD1. Germline V lookup: CDR1 MGHRA, CDR2 YSYEKL. This CDR3 has 15 residues. With V trimmed by 4 bases and J by 0 bases, 6 bases remained unmatched. The CDR3 loop is CASSLQGESSYEQYF. The CDR3 region has the DNA TGCGCCAGCAGCCTCCAGGGGGAGAGCTCCTACGAGCAGTACTTC.

The V call is TRBV6-1, the J call TRBJ2-7, with D possibly matching TRBD1 (6 bases). Per germline, CDR1 MNHNS and CDR2 SASEGT. CDR3 size: 15 residues. V dropped 0 bases and J dropped 2 bases, with 11 bases sitting between them. As DNA, the CDR3 is TGTGCCAGCAGTGAAGCGACGAGGACAGCCTACGAGCAGTACTTC. It specifies CASSEATRTAYEQYF.

This clone has more than one count but fewer than ten. The chain employs TRBV6-5 and TRBJ2-6; D not resolved. With 2 bases removed from V and 0 bases from J, the gap between germline ends came to 5 bases. The V gene's germline CDR1 is MNHEY and CDR2 SVGAGI. This CDR3 contains 15 residues. The CDR3 is CASSYAGSGANVLTF. The CDR3, as DNA: TGTGCCAGCAGTTACGCCGGCTCTGGGGCCAACGTCCTGACTTTC.

The CDR3 DNA follows: TGTGCCAGCTCACATCCCGGGACAGCCGGAAACACCATATATTTT. It specifies CASSHPGTAGNTIYF. The rearrangement links TRBV18 to TRBJ1-3; 7 bases fit TRBD1. This CDR3 comprises 15 residues. Germline V gene lookup returns CDR1 KGHSH and CDR2 LQKENI. Trimming at V came to 4 bases and at J to 4 bases, leaving 7 bases not matched to a gene.

The sample holds one count of this clone. The chain has TRBV5-3 and TRBJ2-7; the match to TRBD2 covers 8 bases. TRBV5-3 is noted as an ORF with a role that remains uncertain. This CDR3 region has 17 residues. V lost 0 bases, J lost 2 bases, and 10 bases stayed unmatched. CDR3 region: CARSLVSAGGPPYEQYF. CDR3 nucleotide sequence: TGTGCCAGAAGCTTGGTGAGTGCGGGAGGCCCCCCCTACGAGCAGTACTTC.

The V call is TRBV4-3, the J call TRBJ2-4; 8 nucleotides align to TRBD2. Germline V gene lookup returns CDR1 LGHNA and CDR2 YSLEER. Unmatched junction bases numbered 5, after V lost 0 bases and J lost 1 base. This CDR3 is built from 17 residues. The CDR3 DNA sequence: TGCGCCAGCAGCCAAGATCGTGCGGGAGGCGCCAAAAACATTCAGTACTTC. Translation: CASSQDRAGGAKNIQYF.

The rearrangement uses TRBV7-3 and TRBJ2-7; 12 nucleotides align to TRBD2. The germline V gene encodes CDR1 SGHTA and CDR2 FQGTGA. The length of the CDR3 is 14 residues. DNA for the CDR3: TGTCTACACCGAACGACTAGCGGGAGATACGAGCAGTACTTC. The encoded protein is CLHRTTSGRYEQYF.

The chain recombines TRBV29-1 with TRBJ2-7, with D perhaps matching TRBD2 (6 bases). CDR1 and CDR2 (germline): SQVTM, ANQGSEA. CDR3 size: 12 residues. Trimming removed 1 base at V and 3 bases at J, with 7 bases between. The CDR3, as DNA: TGCAGCGTTGAAGGGGGACTCTACGAGCAGTACTTC. This sequence encodes CSVEGGLYEQYF.

In its sample, this clone was seen once. CDR3 sequence: CASSLGPTGLQETQYF. The CDR3 DNA reads TGCGCCAGCAGCTTGGGGCCGACAGGCCTACAAGAGACCCAGTACTTC. This sequence joins TRBV5-1 and TRBJ2-5; perhaps TRBD1 as D (6 bases). Trimming pared 0 bases from V and 2 bases from J, leaving 14 bases between. CDR1 and CDR2 (germline): SGHRS, YFSETQ. The CDR3 spans 16 residues.

The chain is built from TRBV7-9 and TRBJ2-1; 8 bases fit TRBD2. The germline gives CDR1 SEHNR, CDR2 FQNEAQ (reference sequence). The V and J ends lost 5 bases and 1 base, in that order; junction bases with no gene match: 4. The length of the CDR3 is 15 residues. CDR3 protein: CASSQREKSYNEQFF. CDR3 nucleotide sequence: TGTGCCAGCAGCCAGCGGGAGAAGTCCTACAATGAGCAGTTCTTC.

V is TRBV5-1 and J is TRBJ1-3; no definite D call. Trimming pared 0 bases from V and 7 bases from J, leaving 8 bases between. Germline V lookup: CDR1 SGHRS, CDR2 YFSETQ. There are 13 residues in the CDR3. CDR3 protein: CASSLGQANTIYF. DNA for the CDR3: TGCGCCAGCAGCTTGGGGCAGGCGAACACCATATATTTT. Filled out from reference TRBV5-1 and TRBJ1-3, the complete variable domain reads KAGVTQTPRYLIKTRGQQVTLSCSPISGHRSVSWYQQTPGQGLQFLFEYFSETQRNKGNFPGRFSGRQFSNSRSEMNVSTLELGDSALYLCASSLGQANTIYFGEGSWLTVV.

The V gene is TRBV19, the J gene TRBJ2-3, with 13 bases matching TRBD2. The CDR3 is 16 amino acids. V trimming: 7 bases; J trimming: 7 bases; junction bases outside the gene matches: 11. CDR1 is LNHDA and CDR2 is SQIVND in the germline V gene (reference sequence). The CDR3 is CASKPGLAGSSYTQYF. The CDR3 region has the DNA TGTGCCAGTAAGCCGGGACTAGCGGGAAGCTCATATACGCAGTATTTT.

The chain recombines TRBV9 with TRBJ1-2; 10 bases fit TRBD1. V dropped 4 bases and J dropped 5; count of bases not matched to a gene: 8. Per the germline V gene, CDR1 is SGDLS and CDR2 is YYNGEE. CDR3 length: 15 residues. CDR3 sequence (DNA): TGTGCCAGCAGCCCGACGACAGGGGGCGCTTATGGCTACACCTTC. It is translated as CASSPTTGGAYGYTF.

The chain uses TRBV5-6 and TRBJ2-7; 10 bases line up with TRBD2. J lost 2 bases, V lost 1 base, and 12 bases had no gene match. Germline CDR1 reads SGHDT; CDR2 reads YYEEEE. The CDR3 contains 18 residues. The CDR3 sequence: CASSLYAPGLAVTYEQYF. The CDR3 DNA follows: TGTGCCAGCAGCTTGTATGCCCCCGGACTAGCGGTAACCTACGAGCAGTACTTC.

The rearrangement joins TRBV29-1 to TRBJ2-7; the match to TRBD1 covers 11 bases. CDR1 is SQVTM and CDR2 is ANQGSEA in the germline V gene. V was pared by 7 bases and J by 5 bases, with 4 bases of the junction left unmatched. The CDR3 has 12 amino acids. For the CDR3, the DNA is TGCAGCGGGTGGACAGGGGGCGACGAGCAGTACTTC. Its protein product is CSGWTGGDEQYF.

The gene calls are TRBV2 and TRBJ2-1; TRBD2 matches 7 bases. The CDR3 is 12 amino acids. Looked up from germline, CDR1 is SNHLY and CDR2 is FYNNEI. Trimming cost V 9 bases and J 3 bases; bases outside gene matches: 2. CDR3 DNA sequence: TGTGCCAGTGGACTAGGCTACAATGAGCAGTTCTTC. Its translation is CASGLGYNEQFF.